This passage covers 18 T cell receptor beta chains from one sample sequenced in a study of T cell repertoires in cytomegalovirus infection. A single record per CDR3 protein comes from TCRdb applying MiXCR to the reads. There are more than 400,000 distinct CDR3 sequences in the sample; around a quarter occur only once, and 13% lies in the top ten. The sequenced material came from PBMCs. The receptors were sampled from a human donor in good health (CMV status not recorded). Some clones in this sample may be carry-over from other donors' samples.

At least ten counts were recorded for this clonotype. V usage is TRBV7-2 and J usage is TRBJ2-5; 15 bases line up with TRBD2. Trimming took 5 bases from V and 4 from J; bases not matched to a gene: 2. Germline CDR1 and CDR2: SGHTA and FQGNSA. The CDR3 is 15 residues long. The CDR3 DNA reads as TGTGCCAGCAGCCCGGGACTAGCGGGAGGAGAGACCCAGTACTTC. Its translation is CASSPGLAGGETQYF.

This sequence joins TRBV12-3 or TRBV12-4 and TRBJ1-5; D unresolved. Trimming pared 7 bases from V and 4 bases from J, leaving 14 bases between. This CDR3 is built from 14 residues. CDR3 in DNA: TGTGCCAGCAACTCGGGGAGGGCGAATCAGCCCCAGCATTTT. Translation gives CASNSGRANQPQHF.

This clonotype was counted a few times. The rearrangement joins TRBV12-3 or TRBV12-4 to TRBJ2-2, with a tentative D call TRBD1 (6 bases). The ends were cut back, 6 bases at V and 3 bases at J, with 17 bases in the middle. The CDR3 extends over 16 amino acids. The CDR3 region is CASSLNRDIHTGELFF. The CDR3 DNA reads TGTGCCAGCAGCCTCAACCGGGACATCCACACCGGGGAGCTGTTTTTT.

This clonotype was counted a few times. This clone may be a read error of a much larger clone one base away. The chain combines TRBV11-2 with TRBJ2-2; 11 bases are shared with TRBD2. CDR1 is SGHAT and CDR2 is FQNNGV in the germline V gene. The CDR3 extends over 15 amino acids. J gave up 6 bases and V 1 base, and 1 base lay outside the gene matches. The CDR3 here is CASSLVLAGAGELFF. CDR3 DNA sequence: TGTGCCAGCAGCTTAGTACTAGCGGGAGCCGGGGAGCTGTTTTTT.

This chain connects TRBV15 to TRBJ2-1; no definite D call. The CDR3 has 15 residues. Trimming cost V 3 bases and J 6 bases, with 15 bases left between them. CDR1 and CDR2 (germline): LNHNV, YYDKDF (reference sequence). CDR3 coding DNA: TGTGCCACCAGCAGGACCATAGGGTTTAGCAATGAGCAGTTCTTC. Translation: CATSRTIGFSNEQFF.

The chain joins TRBV6-2 or TRBV6-3 to TRBJ2-1; a possible D gene is TRBD2 (6 bases). Trimming stripped 3 bases from V and 4 bases from J, with 13 bases between. Germline CDR1 MNHEY, CDR2 SVGEGT. The CDR3 extends over 15 amino acids. CDR3 sequence (DNA): TGTGCCAGCAGTTATAGCGGAGGGGTATACAATGAGCAGTTCTTC. As protein: CASSYSGGVYNEQFF.

This clonotype was recorded many times. The V gene is TRBV4-2, the J gene TRBJ2-1; D is undetermined. Germline V gives CDR1 LGHNA, CDR2 YNFKEQ. CDR3 length: 14 amino acids. Trimming left V 0 bases short and J 2 bases short, with 5 bases between. The CDR3 nucleotides read TGTGCCAGCAGCCAAGATTGGGCCTACAATGAGCAGTTCTTC. It specifies CASSQDWAYNEQFF.

V is TRBV20-1 and J is TRBJ1-1; weak D call: TRBD1 (5 bases). CDR3 length equals 15 residues. V was pared by 6 bases and J by 6 bases, with 23 bases between. Germline V gene data show CDR1 as DFQATT and CDR2 as SNEGSKA (reference sequence). The CDR3 region is CSARDGRGGVAEAFF. As DNA, the CDR3 is TGCAGTGCCAGGGACGGGAGGGGCGGAGTCGCTGAAGCTTTCTTT.

This clonotype has a handful of counts. The rearrangement uses TRBV20-1 and TRBJ2-1; perhaps D is TRBD1 or TRBD2 (5 bases each). CDR1 and CDR2 (germline): DFQATT, SNEGSKA (reference sequence). Trimming pared 2 bases from V and 2 bases from J, leaving 16 bases between. This CDR3 spans 16 amino acids. The DNA for the CDR3 is TGCAGTGCTAGAATAACGGGACCCATGGCCTACAATGAGCAGTTCTTC. It encodes CSARITGPMAYNEQFF.

This clonotype was recorded many times. V and J are TRBV2 and TRBJ1-4; 9 bases fit TRBD1. This CDR3 region has 15 residues. V dropped 1 base and J dropped 4; count of bases not matched to a gene: 1. CDR1 is SNHLY, CDR2 FYNNEI, per germline. CDR3 in amino acids: CASSEGGQGNEKLFF. CDR3 nucleotides: TGTGCCAGCAGTGAAGGGGGACAGGGTAATGAAAAACTGTTTTTT.

This clonotype was recorded at least ten times. J is TRBJ2-5 and V is TRBV11-2; 8 nucleotides agree with TRBD2. V dropped 5 bases and J dropped 4; count of bases not matched to a gene: 12. Germline V lookup: CDR1 SGHAT, CDR2 FQNNGV. The CDR3 is 16 amino acids. CDR3 coding DNA: TGTGCCAGCAGCAGAATTGCGGGAGGAACGGGAGAGACCCAGTACTTC. The encoded protein is CASSRIAGGTGETQYF.

This clonotype was detected only a few times. The rearrangement uses TRBV4-1 and TRBJ1-6; D is undetermined. The V and J ends lost 0 bases and 10 bases respectively, with 4 bases between them. Looked up from germline, CDR1 is MGHRA and CDR2 is YSYEKL. This CDR3 is built from 12 residues. The CDR3 DNA reads TGCGCCAGCAGCCAAGACGGATCACCCCTCCACTTT. Protein: CASSQDGSPLHF.

The J gene is TRBJ2-1, the V gene TRBV19; TRBD2 matches 8 bases. The CDR3 totals 16 residues. From germline, CDR1 is LNHDA and CDR2 SQIVND (reference sequence). J was trimmed by 10 bases and V by 3 bases; bases with no gene match: 14. In nucleotides, the CDR3 is TGTGCCAGTAGTATCGGCGGGACTAGTCGGGCGAGAGAGCAGTTCTTC. This sequence encodes CASSIGGTSRAREQFF.

The chain carries TRBV2 and TRBJ1-2; a weak D match, TRBD1 (5 bases). The CDR3 is 14 amino acids. Deletions cut 6 bases from V and 3 bases from J, with 14 bases between. The germline CDR1 and CDR2 sequences are SNHLY and FYNNEI. CDR3 nucleotides: TGTGCCAGCAGACGGGTAGGAGGGGACTATGGCTACACCTTC. Residues: CASRRVGGDYGYTF. Combining the CDR3 with reference TRBV2 and TRBJ1-2 gives the whole variable domain EPEVTQTPSHQVTQMGQEVILRCVPISNHLYFYWYRQILGQKVEFLVSFYNNEISEKSEIFDDQFSVERPDGSNFTLKIRSTKLEDSAMYFCASRRVGGDYGYTFGSGTRLTVV.

This clonotype has more than one count but fewer than ten. The gene calls are TRBV24-1 and TRBJ2-5; 7 bases align to TRBD1. Unmatched junction bases numbered 3, after V lost 3 bases and J lost 0 bases. The CDR3 is 15 residues long. Per germline, CDR1 KGHDR and CDR2 SFDVKD. CDR3 coding DNA: TGTGCCACCAGTGATCCGACAGGGAACCAAGAGACCCAGTACTTC. It yields the protein CATSDPTGNQETQYF.

This clonotype was picked up many times. The rearrangement links TRBV7-2 to TRBJ2-5; possible D gene TRBD2, 6 bases. This CDR3 has 17 amino acids. The V end lost 5 bases, the J end lost 3 bases, and 22 bases lay between the germline ends. Looked up from germline, CDR1 is SGHTA and CDR2 is FQGNSA. The CDR3 region has the DNA TGTGCCAGCAGCCCCCATGGCGGGACGTCGCTGAAAGAGACCCAGTACTTC. Protein product: CASSPHGGTSLKETQYF.

V and J are TRBV6-1 and TRBJ2-7, with TRBD2 matching 9 bases. CDR1 and CDR2 (germline): MNHNS, SASEGT. This CDR3 spans 15 amino acids. V lost 6 bases to trimming and J lost 5 bases; unmatched junction nucleotides: 11. The chain's CDR3 is CASRETSGLFHEQYF. CDR3 DNA sequence: TGTGCCAGCAGGGAGACTAGCGGCCTTTTCCACGAGCAGTACTTC.

The gene calls are TRBV7-2 and TRBJ2-3, with 8 positions matching TRBD1. The ends lost 5 bases at V and 5 bases at J; junction bases unmatched: 6. Germline V lookup: CDR1 SGHTA, CDR2 FQGNSA. There are 14 residues in the CDR3. CDR3 sequence (DNA): TGTGCCAGCAGCCTCAGGGGGCGGAGAGATACGCAGTATTTT. As protein: CASSLRGRRDTQYF.